The subject of this entry is one T cell receptor (beta chain). This clonotype was seen repeatedly, ten times or more. Its antigen target is currently unknown. Nothing much larger sits one base from this clone, and base qualities are not available. These data are taken from a study of T cells in Graves' hyperthyroidism and ophthalmopathy (dated by TCRdb to the late 2010s). Study-wide context: Peripheral blood samples were taken at initial diagnosis, before any treatment was given. TCR V-J signatures able to tell the groups apart were searched for in a discovery cohort of some 100 patients, of whom about 40 had Graves' ophthalmopathy and around 58 had stable Graves' hyperthyroidism. An independent validation cohort of some 18 hyperthyroidism patients and about 15 patients who later progressed to ophthalmopathy tested prospective prediction of ophthalmopathy. The approximately 100 discovery patients were randomly split 7:3 into training and test sets. Thyroid tissue and blood T-cell repertoires from about 6 Graves' hyperthyroidism patients were also compared in the study. Following sampling, methimazole starting at 30 mg daily was given to hyperthyroidism patients, and high-dose intravenous methylprednisolone was given to ophthalmopathy patients. According to the paper, TCR Vbeta CDR3 sequencing was carried out on about 140 peripheral blood samples, which came from 40 to 45 ophthalmopathy, fewer than 80 hyperthyroidism and approximately 17 progressor patients. What the research found in general, with its limitations: Ophthalmopathy was separated from stable hyperthyroidism by a 13 V-J signature model, with around 88% sensitivity and roughly 84% specificity obtained in cross-validation and 80%/75% obtained in testing. In validation, progression to ophthalmopathy was predicted by the model with 55% to 71% sensitivity and 72.22% specificity, a median of 6.5 months before onset. Blood samples also contained most of the expanded thyroid clonotypes (frequency above 0.001), which suggests that blood repertoires may reflect thyroid immune responses. No statistical method was used to set the sample size in advance, and investigators knew the group allocation.

In the ophthalmopathy patients, disease was moderately to severely active, with a Clinical Activity Score of 3 or more, a NOSPECS grade of 4 or more, and a duration of less than 3 months. Patients with uncontrolled infections, other autoimmune diseases, pregnancy or lactation were excluded. Clinical symptoms, serum thyroxine and TRAb, thyroid ultrasound, and orbital computed tomography formed the basis for the diagnoses. PBMCs were separated from approximately 9.9 ml of fresh peripheral blood using Ficoll-Paque density gradient centrifugation. Total RNA was extracted with Trizol reagent, and quality was checked on an Agilent 2100 Bioanalyzer. The TCR beta CDR3 regions were amplified from RNA transcripts. For the first round of RT-PCR on the TCR CDR3, the HTBI primer set was used together with the Qiagen OneStep RT-PCR kit. The libraries were constructed in a second round of multiplex PCR and then size-selected and purified. Paired-end sequencing of the libraries was performed with 100 bp reads on an Illumina HiSeq2000. The authors' analysis ran thus. SOAPnuke was used to process the raw data, throwing out any read that contained adapters or uncalled bases, had a mean Phred below 15, or lacked an exact constant-primer or identifier match. COPE v1.2.5 was used to merge high-quality paired reads, and clonotypes were defined as unique nucleotide sequences. MiTCR v1.1 was used to align the clonotypes against IMGT TRBV, TRBD and TRBJ reference segments. The analysis included only V-J combinations with a frequency above 0.0001, which together covered approximately 99% of the repertoires. A TCS score was defined as the ratio between F50 (clonal expansion) and ExV (chaos), using BLOSUM62-based TCRdist between CDR3 peptides within each V-J. Welch's t-statistics and random forest reduced 450 to 600 V-J features to some 14, which were used in a naive Bayes classifier (R e1071). TCRdb itself trimmed the public reads at Q25 with fastp, ran MiXCR and retained productive beta chains. Each CDR3 protein gets just one entry, which takes the most common genes and DNA from the rows behind it. TCRdb, rather than the study authors, made the V and J calls. This sample is represented by about 350,000 distinct CDR3 sequences; 15% to 20% of them were singletons. The top ten hold 15% to 18% of the sample.

What was sequenced was blood. The receptor's source is a woman aged 40 to 50 with Graves' ophthalmopathy.

In nucleotide form, the sequence is TGTGCCAGCAGCCGCATTCCGGGGACAGGGGATGGCTACACCTTC. It translates to CASSRIPGTGDGYTF. This chain is built from TRBV12-3 or TRBV12-4 and TRBJ1-2, and 10 junction bases match TRBD1. The CDR3 measures 15 amino acids from cysteine to phenylalanine. Kept here is only the CDR3 DNA, which spans 45 bases and is read in frame from base 1. V loses 6 bases at its end and J loses 6 bases; junction bases beyond the gene matches: 10.